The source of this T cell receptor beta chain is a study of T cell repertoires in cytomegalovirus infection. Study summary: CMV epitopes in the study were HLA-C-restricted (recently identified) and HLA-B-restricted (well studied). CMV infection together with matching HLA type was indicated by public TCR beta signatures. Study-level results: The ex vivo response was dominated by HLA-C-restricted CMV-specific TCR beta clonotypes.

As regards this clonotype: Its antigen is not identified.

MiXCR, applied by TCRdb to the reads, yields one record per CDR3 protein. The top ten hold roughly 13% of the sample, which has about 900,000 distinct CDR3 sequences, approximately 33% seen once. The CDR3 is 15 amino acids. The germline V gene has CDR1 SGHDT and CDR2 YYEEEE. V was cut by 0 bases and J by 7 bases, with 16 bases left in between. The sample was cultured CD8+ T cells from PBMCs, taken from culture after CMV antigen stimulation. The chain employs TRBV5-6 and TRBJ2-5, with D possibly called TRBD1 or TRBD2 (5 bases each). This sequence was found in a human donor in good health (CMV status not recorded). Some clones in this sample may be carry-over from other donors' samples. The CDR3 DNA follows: TGTGCCAGCAGCTTGGAGCGTCAGGGTGGACTGACCCAGTACTTC. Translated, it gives CASSLERQGGLTQYF.